These T cell receptor beta chains were read from a single sample in a study of blood T cell repertoires in COVID-19. Measured with immunoSEQ multiplex PCR; TCRdb has only the in-frame clones, and not every one. The table records 95,000 to 150,000 clones, approximately 74% of them present only once. The sequenced sample was peripheral blood. These receptor sequences come from a man in his 60s with acute or convalescent COVID-19. Each CDR3 is given with its conserved first and last residue. Each record gives: J gene, V gene, clone size, CDR3 protein. Where a row states a size, it is once, few, many or the class of an expanded clone; other rows omit it.

j_gene: TRBJ2-7; v_gene: TRBV6-5; abundance: once; CDR3aa: CASSVPGQASYEQYF
j_gene: TRBJ2-2; v_gene: TRBV5-5; abundance: .; CDR3aa: CASSLRQGATGELFF
j_gene: TRBJ1-2; v_gene: TRBV5-1; abundance: .; CDR3aa: CASSLDRVGYGYTF
j_gene: TRBJ2-5; v_gene: TRBV11-3; abundance: .; CDR3aa: CASSFEHTETQYF
j_gene: TRBJ2-4; v_gene: TRBV19; abundance: once; CDR3aa: CASRRRGQGANIQYF
j_gene: TRBJ1-1; v_gene: TRBV5-1; abundance: few; CDR3aa: CASSLLRQGNTEAFF
j_gene: TRBJ1-2; v_gene: TRBV7-2; abundance: .; CDR3aa: CASSSDRLGYGYTF
j_gene: TRBJ2-3; v_gene: TRBV6-5; abundance: once; CDR3aa: CASTDRGSTQYF
j_gene: TRBJ1-6; v_gene: TRBV10-2; abundance: .; CDR3aa: CASSPRDRGPSPLHF
j_gene: TRBJ1-6; v_gene: TRBV11-2; abundance: .; CDR3aa: CASSFRAGNNSPLHF
j_gene: TRBJ1-5; v_gene: TRBV2; abundance: .; CDR3aa: CASSVDQAGINQPQHF
j_gene: TRBJ2-6; v_gene: TRBV5-1; abundance: .; CDR3aa: CASSPGTAGPNVLTF
j_gene: TRBJ2-1; v_gene: TRBV7-3; abundance: once; CDR3aa: CASSLTLNPGNEQFF
j_gene: TRBJ2-5; v_gene: TRBV19; abundance: .; CDR3aa: CASSPFRSGTSEETQYF
j_gene: TRBJ1-2; v_gene: TRBV27; abundance: .; CDR3aa: CASSFSDLFGYTF
j_gene: TRBJ2-3; v_gene: TRBV18; abundance: .; CDR3aa: CASSTRMREGDTQYF